The sequence of this TCR beta chain was determined in a study of cytomegalovirus exposure and HLA in healthy donors. Germline CDR1 reads SGHNT; CDR2 reads YYREEE (reference sequence). The CDR3 is 15 amino acids. Trimming pared 0 bases from V and 2 bases from J, leaving 11 bases between. The PCR made use of 60 Vbeta and 13 Jbeta primers. Clones were read by immunoSEQ multiplex PCR, and TCRdb kept only the in-frame ones, dropping some. This table has approximately 170,000 clones, over 70% appearing once. The TCR comes from a middle-aged woman in good health and CMV-seropositive. This rearrangement joins TRBV5-4 to TRBJ1-2; possibly TRBD1 for D (6 bases). The sample taken for sequencing was PBMCs. The CDR3 bases are TGTGCCAGCAGCTTGGCTGGCGGACAGAACTATGGCTACACCTTC. It translates to CASSLAGGQNYGYTF.